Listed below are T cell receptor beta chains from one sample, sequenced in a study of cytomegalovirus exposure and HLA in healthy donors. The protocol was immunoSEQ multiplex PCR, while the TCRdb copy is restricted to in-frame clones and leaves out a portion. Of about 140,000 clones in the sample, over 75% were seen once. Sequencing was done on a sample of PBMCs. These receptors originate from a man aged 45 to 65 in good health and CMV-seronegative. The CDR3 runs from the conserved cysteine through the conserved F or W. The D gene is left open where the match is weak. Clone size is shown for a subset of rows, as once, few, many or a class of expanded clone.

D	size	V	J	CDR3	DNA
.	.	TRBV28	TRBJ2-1	CASSFEGAYNEQFF	TGTGCCAGCAGTTTCGAAGGGGCCTACAATGAGCAGTTCTTC
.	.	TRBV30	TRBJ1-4	CAWNRVHEKLFF	TGTGCCTGGAACAGGGTACATGAAAAACTGTTTTTT
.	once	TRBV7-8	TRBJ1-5	CASSFGGREPQHF	TGTGCCAGCAGCTTTGGAGGGCGGGAGCCCCAGCATTTT
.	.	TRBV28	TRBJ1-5	CASSPPRTGLSNQPQHF	TGTGCCAGCAGTCCACCGCGAACAGGGTTGAGCAATCAGCCCCAGCATTTT
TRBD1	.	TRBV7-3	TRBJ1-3	CASSLGQAGNTIYF	TGTGCCAGCAGTCTGGGACAGGCTGGAAACACCATATATTTT
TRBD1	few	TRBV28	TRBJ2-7	CASSYSGTGDYEQYF	TGTGCCAGCAGTTACTCAGGGACAGGGGACTACGAGCAGTACTTC
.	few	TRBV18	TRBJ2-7	CASSPPGQGSYEQYF	TGTGCCAGCTCACCACCCGGGCAGGGGTCCTACGAGCAGTACTTC
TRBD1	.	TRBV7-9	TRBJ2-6	CASKGRDRYSGANVLTF	TGTGCCAGCAAAGGACGGGACAGGTATTCCGGGGCCAACGTCCTGACTTTC
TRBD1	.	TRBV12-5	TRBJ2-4	CASGLGTGGNIQYF	TGTGCTAGTGGTTTAGGGACAGGTGGGAACATTCAGTACTTC
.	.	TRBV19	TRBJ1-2	CASSNGGSGYTF	TGTGCCAGTAGTAACGGAGGGAGCGGCTACACCTTC
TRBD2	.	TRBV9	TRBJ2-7	CASSSQGGAAGDVYEQYF	TGTGCCAGCAGCTCCCAGGGTGGGGCGGCGGGAGACGTTTACGAGCAGTACTTC
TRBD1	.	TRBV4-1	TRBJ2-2	CASSRTGGDTGELFF	TGCGCCAGCAGCCGGACAGGGGGTGACACCGGGGAGCTGTTTTTT
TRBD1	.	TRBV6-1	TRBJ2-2	CASSEATGGGGELFF	TGTGCCAGCAGTGAAGCCACAGGGGGCGGCGGGGAGCTGTTTTTT
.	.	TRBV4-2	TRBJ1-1	CASSQDEQENTEAFF	TGTGCCAGCAGCCAAGATGAACAGGAGAACACTGAAGCTTTCTTT
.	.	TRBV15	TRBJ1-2	CATSREAGNYGYTF	TGTGCCACCAGCAGAGAGGCAGGCAACTATGGCTACACCTTC
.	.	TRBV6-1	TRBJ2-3	CASSAAGTDTQYF	TGTGCCAGCAGTGCCGCAGGCACAGATACGCAGTATTTT
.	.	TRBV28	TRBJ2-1	CASRGRDSSYNEQFF	TGTGCCAGCAGGGGCAGAGATAGCTCCTACAATGAGCAGTTCTTC
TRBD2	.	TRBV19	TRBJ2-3	CASSRTSGTDTQYF	TGTGCCAGTAGTCGGACTAGCGGCACAGATACGCAGTATTTT
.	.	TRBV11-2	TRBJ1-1	CASSASGTLNTEAFF	TGTGCCAGCAGCGCCTCCGGGACATTGAACACTGAAGCTTTCTTT
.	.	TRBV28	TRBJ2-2	CASTIRGAGGELFF	TGTGCCAGCACCATTCGGGGGGCCGGCGGGGAGCTGTTTTTT
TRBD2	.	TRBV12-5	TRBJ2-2	CASARGGPNTGELFF	TGTGCTAGTGCCCGGGGGGGGCCGAACACCGGGGAGCTGTTTTTT
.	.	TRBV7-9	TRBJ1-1	CASSPGNMNTEAFF	TGTGCCAGCAGCCCAGGGAATATGAACACTGAAGCTTTCTTT
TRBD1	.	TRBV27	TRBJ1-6	CASKSLRTGFNSPLHF	TGTGCCAGCAAAAGTCTGAGGACAGGCTTTAATTCACCCCTCCACTTT
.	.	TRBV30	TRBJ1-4	CAWSPFREDGEKLFF	TGTGCCTGGAGCCCCTTCAGGGAGGATGGTGAAAAACTGTTTTTT
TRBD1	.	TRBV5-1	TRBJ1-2	CASSLGGTEYGYTF	TGCGCCAGCAGCTTGGGTGGGACAGAATATGGCTACACCTTC
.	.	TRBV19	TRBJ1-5	CASSGGSVNQPQHF	TGTGCCAGTAGTGGCGGGTCCGTGAATCAGCCCCAGCATTTT
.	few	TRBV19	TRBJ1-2	CASSIAGLNYGYTF	TGTGCCAGTAGTATAGCTGGGCTTAACTATGGCTACACCTTC
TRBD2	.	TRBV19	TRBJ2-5	CASSIDASGGQETQYF	TGTGCCAGTAGTATAGACGCTAGCGGGGGACAAGAGACCCAGTACTTC
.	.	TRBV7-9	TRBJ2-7	CASSPAQGFWYEQYF	TGTGCCAGCAGTCCCGCGCAGGGGTTCTGGTACGAGCAGTACTTC
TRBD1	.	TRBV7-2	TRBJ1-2	CASRPTGQPYGYTF	TGTGCCAGCAGACCGACGGGACAGCCCTATGGCTACACCTTC
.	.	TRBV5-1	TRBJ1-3	CASSLEVTGTGNTIYF	TGCGCCAGCAGCTTGGAGGTCACGGGGACTGGAAACACCATATATTTT
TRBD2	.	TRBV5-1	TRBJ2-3	CASSPGTSGTTDTQYF	TGCGCCAGCAGCCCGGGGACTAGCGGGACTACAGATACGCAGTATTTT
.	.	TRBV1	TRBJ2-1	CTSSQDKTSAYNEQFF	TGCACCAGCAGCCAAGATAAGACTAGCGCGTACAATGAGCAGTTCTTC
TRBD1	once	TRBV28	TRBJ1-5	CASSLWTGPNGSQHF	TGTGCCAGCAGTTTATGGACAGGGCCCAACGGGTCCCAGCATTTT
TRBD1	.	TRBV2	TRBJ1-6	CASSEGQTYNSPLHF	TGTGCCAGCAGTGAGGGACAGACCTATAATTCACCCCTCCACTTT
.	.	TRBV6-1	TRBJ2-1	CASSRREWDNEQFF	TGTGCCAGCAGTAGACGGGAATGGGACAATGAGCAGTTCTTC
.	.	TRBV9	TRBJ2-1	CASSAVGGVWGEQFF	TGTGCCAGCAGCGCTGTTGGAGGGGTGTGGGGTGAGCAGTTCTTC
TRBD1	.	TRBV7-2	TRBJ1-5	CASSSQGASNQPQHF	TGTGCCAGCAGCTCGCAGGGGGCTAGCAATCAGCCCCAGCATTTT
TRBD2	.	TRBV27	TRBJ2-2	CASKVGLAGAGNTGELFF	TGTGCCAGCAAAGTGGGTCTAGCGGGAGCGGGGAACACCGGGGAGCTGTTTTTT
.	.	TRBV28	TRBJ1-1	CASSLPGEGTEAFF	TGTGCCAGCAGTTTACCCGGGGAAGGCACTGAAGCTTTCTTT
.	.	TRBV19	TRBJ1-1	CATTPPGRTEAFF	TGTGCCACAACCCCTCCAGGGAGGACTGAAGCTTTCTTT
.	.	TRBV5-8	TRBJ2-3	CASSLRRGTDTQYF	TGTGCCAGCAGCCTGCGGCGGGGCACAGATACGCAGTATTTT
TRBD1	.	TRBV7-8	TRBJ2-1	CASSLDRGRWNEQFF	TGTGCCAGCAGCCTTGACAGGGGGCGTTGGAATGAGCAGTTCTTC
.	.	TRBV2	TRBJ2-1	CASRGGTSPYNEQFF	TGTGCCAGCAGGGGCGGGACCTCCCCCTACAATGAGCAGTTCTTC
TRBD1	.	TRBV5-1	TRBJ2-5	CASSIGTGVQETQYF	TGCGCCAGCAGCATAGGGACAGGAGTTCAAGAGACCCAGTACTTC
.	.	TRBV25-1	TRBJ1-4	CATKGPGKLFF	TGTGCCACGAAGGGGCCAGGAAAACTGTTTTTT
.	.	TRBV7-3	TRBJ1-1	CASSLRGGRDLAFF	TGTGCCAGCAGCTTACGGGGGGGCCGGGACTTAGCTTTCTTT
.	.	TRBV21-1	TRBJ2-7	CASKGTSGPRYF	TGTGCCAGCAAGGGGACTAGCGGGCCACGTTACTTC
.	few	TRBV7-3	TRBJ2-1	CASSGEGTPSNEQFF	TGTGCCAGCAGCGGAGAGGGGACTCCCTCCAATGAGCAGTTCTTC
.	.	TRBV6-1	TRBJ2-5	CASSEAPRSGETQYF	TGTGCCAGCAGTGAAGCTCCGCGTTCGGGGGAGACCCAGTACTTC
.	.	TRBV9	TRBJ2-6	CASSVERGQPGANVLTF	TGTGCCAGCAGCGTAGAAAGGGGTCAACCTGGGGCCAACGTCCTGACTTTC
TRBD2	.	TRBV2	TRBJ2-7	CASCGLAGAEQYF	TGTGCCAGTTGTGGACTAGCGGGAGCCGAGCAGTACTTC
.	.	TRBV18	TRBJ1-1	CASSQGQLNTEAFF	TGTGCCAGCTCCCAAGGACAGTTGAACACTGAAGCTTTCTTT